This entry is about one T cell receptor (beta chain). This entry belongs to a study of CXCR3-negative and CXCR3-positive naive CD8 T cells. The study made its TRB cDNA libraries by 5' RACE, adding UMI labels. Using the 5' RACE reads, TCRdb records one entry per CDR3 protein without DNA. The specimen's table records 35,000 to 55,000 distinct CDR3 sequences. This CDR3 comprises 15 residues. From germline, CDR1 is SGHTA and CDR2 FQGNSA. The receptor was isolated from a human donor in good health. Some clones in this sample may be carry-over from other donors' samples. The rearrangement joins TRBV7-2 to TRBJ1-5; TCRdb reports TRBD1, a call that lacks DNA to check it against. The source material was naive CXCR3- CD8+ T cells from blood. Indicated subset: CD45RO-CCR7+CD27+CD95- naive CD8+ T cells lacking CXCR3 (TNR3-). This CDR3 is CASSPSGMGYQPQHF.